The entry below describes one TCR beta chain. Its specificity is not known. CDR3 size: 16 residues. CDR1 is MGHRA, CDR2 YSYEKL, per germline. V trimming: 4 bases; J trimming: 0 bases; junction bases outside the gene matches: 6. This sample is drawn from a study of cytomegalovirus exposure and HLA in healthy donors. As for the study in general: An early data release held 79 million or so unique TCRs from HLA-typed donors.

In the PCR, 60 Vbeta and 13 Jbeta primers were used. Libraries were prepared by immunoSEQ multiplex PCR; TCRdb keeps only in-frame clonotypes and omits some of them. The data hold fewer than 150,000 clones, with approximately 69% observed a single time. Study observations and caveats: The investigators catalogued some 160 TCR beta chains as cytomegalovirus-associated. A later analysis linked a missense variant in DCLRE1C to the trimming of TCR beta V and J genes. Reportedly, cytomegalovirus status was diagnosed with high sensitivity and specificity.

The source is a woman between 35 and 50 years old in good health and CMV-seropositive. Material for sequencing was PBMCs. This rearrangement joins TRBV4-1 to TRBJ1-3; 7 bases are a match to TRBD1. The CDR3 sequence: CASSLRTGHSGNTIYF. The DNA for the CDR3 is TGCGCCAGCAGCCTACGGACAGGCCACTCTGGAAACACCATATATTTT.